The 9 T cell receptor beta chains below were found in one sample sequenced in a study of PD-L1 blockade in urothelial cancer. Noted time point: pretreatment peripheral blood. Profiled with immunoSEQ multiplex PCR; TCRdb holds only in-frame clones, not every one. The sample records roughly 39,000 clones, 90% to 95% being singletons. Sequenced here: PBMCs, sampled around atezolizumab (anti-PD-L1) treatment. These receptors all stem from a woman in her sixties or seventies with urothelial cancer.

This clone has only one observation. This chain joins TRBV28 and TRBJ2-7, with TRBD1 matching 8 bases. Germline trimming cut 6 bases from V and 5 bases from J; bases unmatched to any gene: 12. The CDR3 loop spans 15 amino acids. The germline CDR1 and CDR2 sequences are MDHEN and SYDVKM. The CDR3 region has the DNA TGTGCCAGCAGCCTGGCAGGGCAGGGGGCCAACGAGCAGTACTTC. The encoded protein is CASSLAGQGANEQYF.

The gene calls are TRBV19 and TRBJ2-1; 7 nucleotides agree with TRBD2. The V gene end was trimmed by 6 bases and the J gene end by 4 bases; junction bases not matched to a gene: 9. This CDR3 spans 15 amino acids. Germline V lookup: CDR1 LNHDA, CDR2 SQIVND (reference sequence). The CDR3 is CASSPGTNPYNEQFF. CDR3 in DNA: TGTGCCAGTAGCCCCGGGACTAACCCATACAATGAGCAGTTCTTC.

V is TRBV30 and J is TRBJ2-5; 10 bases match TRBD2. The ends lost 0 bases at V and 2 bases at J; junction bases unmatched: 0. This CDR3 is built from 14 residues. The germline CDR1 and CDR2 sequences are GTSNPN and SVGIG (reference sequence). The CDR3 region is CAWSVLAGQETQYF. The CDR3 bases are TGTGCCTGGAGTGTACTAGCGGGACAAGAGACCCAGTACTTC.

Turning to this clone: Other DNA sequences from this sample encode an identical CDR3 as well. This chain connects TRBV7-3 to TRBJ2-5; D may be TRBD2 (5 bases). In germline, CDR1 is SGHTA, CDR2 FQGTGA. The length of the CDR3 is 13 residues. V lost 2 bases, J lost 5 bases, and 9 bases lay in between. CDR3 coding DNA: TGTGCCAGCAGCTTAGGAGGATGGGAGACCCAGTACTTC. This gives the protein CASSLGGWETQYF. Full variable domain (missing parts from reference TRBV7-3 and TRBJ2-5): GAGVSQTPSNKVTEKGKYVELRCDPISGHTALYWYRQSLGQGPEFLIYFQGTGAADDSGLPNDRFFAVRPEGSVSTLKIQRTERGDSAVYLCASSLGGWETQYFGPGTRLLVL.

The rearrangement links TRBV11-1 to TRBJ2-7, with TRBD2 as a possible D gene (5 bases). Trimming took off 3 bases at V and 4 bases at J, with 10 bases between the two ends. Germline V gives CDR1 SGHAT, CDR2 FQDESV (reference sequence). This CDR3 is 13 amino acids long. The CDR3 spells CASSFRGFYEQYF. CDR3 coding DNA: TGTGCCAGCAGCTTTCGGGGTTTTTACGAGCAGTACTTC.

Worth noting for this clone: The same CDR3 also results from other DNA sequences found in this sample. V is TRBV6-5 and J is TRBJ2-7, with 7 bases aligning to TRBD1. V lost 6 bases, J lost 1 base, and 0 bases stayed unmatched. The CDR3 is 12 amino acids. CDR1 and CDR2 (germline): MNHEY, SVGAGI. Here the CDR3 reads CASRTGSYEQYF. CDR3 coding DNA: TGTGCCAGCAGGACAGGGTCCTACGAGCAGTACTTC.

The gene calls are TRBV7-9 and TRBJ2-5; 9 bases match TRBD1. Germline V gives CDR1 SEHNR, CDR2 FQNEAQ (reference sequence). This CDR3 is 15 amino acids long. J was trimmed by 5 bases and V by 6 bases; bases with no gene match: 10. The CDR3 nucleotides read TGTGCCAGCAGTACTACAGGGGGCAAGGGGGAGACCCAGTACTTC. Protein: CASSTTGGKGETQYF. Variable domain in full (rest from reference TRBV7-9 and TRBJ2-5): DTGVSQNPRHKITKRGQNVTFRCDPISEHNRLYWYRQTLGQGPEFLTYFQNEAQLEKSRLLSDRFSAERPKGSFSTLEIQRTEQGDSAMYLCASSTTGGKGETQYFGPGTRLLVL.

The J gene is TRBJ1-1, the V gene TRBV6-4; tentative D call: TRBD1 (5 bases). This CDR3 is built from 13 residues. The V gene's germline CDR1 is MRHNA and CDR2 SNTAGT. Between the trimmed V and J ends, which lost 2 bases and 5 bases, there was a span of 9 bases. CDR3 DNA sequence: TGTGCCAGCAGTGACGTTTCAGGGACTGAAGCTTTCTTT. Amino acids: CASSDVSGTEAFF.

This sequence joins TRBV7-2 and TRBJ2-7; tentatively, D is TRBD2 (6 bases). The CDR3 contains 15 residues. V lost 4 bases and J 6 bases, leaving 19 bases between the germline ends. Germline V gene sequence: CDR1 SGHTA, CDR2 FQGNSA. The CDR3 loop is CASSWDSENPFEQYF. The CDR3 region has the DNA TGTGCCAGCAGCTGGGACTCCGAAAACCCCTTCGAGCAGTACTTC.